This section outlines one T cell receptor beta chain sequence together with its context. Its antigen remains unidentified. Sequencing used immunoSEQ multiplex PCR; TCRdb keeps in-frame clones, though not all of them. Here the sample spans approximately 120,000 clones, around 90% being singletons. J gave up 5 bases and V 3 bases, and 8 bases lay outside the gene matches. The germline CDR1 and CDR2 sequences are SGHVS and FQNEAQ. The CDR3 runs to 16 residues. The data are from a study of cytomegalovirus exposure and HLA in healthy donors. Whole-study findings and limits: One later analysis, an examination of the 120 validation repertoires, found that first-cohort TCR clusters tended to co-occur in them. There were some public TCRs occurring in many donors, but most TCR sequences were rare. The CMV antigen specificity of a few CMV-associated chains was confirmed through in vitro analysis. Altogether, about 160 TCR beta chains were recorded as cytomegalovirus-associated.

This clonotype was sampled from a woman aged 18-29 years in good health and CMV-seronegative. Specimen: PBMCs. V is TRBV7-8 and J is TRBJ1-4; 8 bases fit TRBD1. CDR3 in amino acids: CASSLLTGVENEKLFF. DNA for the CDR3: TGTGCCAGCAGCTTGTTGACAGGGGTGGAAAATGAAAAACTGTTTTTT.